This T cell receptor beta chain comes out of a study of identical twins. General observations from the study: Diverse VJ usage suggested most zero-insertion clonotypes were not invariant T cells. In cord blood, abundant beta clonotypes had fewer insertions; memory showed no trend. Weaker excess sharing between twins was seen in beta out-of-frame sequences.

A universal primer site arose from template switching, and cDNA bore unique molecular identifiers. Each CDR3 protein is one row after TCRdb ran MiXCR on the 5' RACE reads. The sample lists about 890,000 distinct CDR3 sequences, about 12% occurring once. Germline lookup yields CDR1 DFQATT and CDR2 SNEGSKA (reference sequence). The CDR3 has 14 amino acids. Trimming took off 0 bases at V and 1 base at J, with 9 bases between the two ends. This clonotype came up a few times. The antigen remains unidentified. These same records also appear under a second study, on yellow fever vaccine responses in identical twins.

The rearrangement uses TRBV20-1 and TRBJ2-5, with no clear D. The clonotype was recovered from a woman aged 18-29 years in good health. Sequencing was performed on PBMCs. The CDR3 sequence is CSAREVTTQETQYF. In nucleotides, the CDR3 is TGCAGTGCTAGAGAGGTGACAACCCAAGAGACCCAGTACTTC.